Following are 16 T cell receptor beta chains from one sample sequenced in a study of beta chain features in type 1 diabetes. TCRB transcripts that were expressed got sequenced, as all of the isolated RNA had been reverse transcribed. Using immunoSEQ multiplex PCR, the repertoire was profiled, and TCRdb retains in-frame clones only, with some absent. The sample contains around 240,000 clones, 55% to 70% of which appear only once. The sample was naive CD4+ T cells from blood. The receptors were gathered from a man aged 25-45 years in good health.

On this clone itself: The sample carries other DNA sequences with the same CDR3. The chain recombines TRBV30 with TRBJ2-7; no definite D call. The CDR3 spans 11 residues. Trimming removed 0 bases at V and 6 bases at J, with 6 bases between. Germline V CDR1 and CDR2: GTSNPN, SVGIG (reference sequence). CDR3 residues: CAWSVGREQYF. The DNA of the CDR3 is TGTGCCTGGAGTGTAGGGCGCGAGCAGTACTTC.

The rearrangement uses TRBV6-6 and TRBJ2-3; D uncertain. Germline V gene sequence: CDR1 MNHNY, CDR2 SVGAGI (reference sequence). CDR3 size: 12 residues. Deletions cut 7 bases from V and 6 bases from J, with 11 bases between. CDR3 DNA: TGTGCCAGCAAAGGGTCGGTGGATACGCAGTATTTT. This gives the protein CASKGSVDTQYF.

V gene TRBV2 combines with J gene TRBJ1-1; D not certain. Trimming shortened V by 4 bases and J by 0 bases, and 6 bases separated the two germline ends. The CDR3 length is 13 residues. Germline V gene sequence: CDR1 SNHLY, CDR2 FYNNEI. The CDR3 coding sequence is TGTGCCAGCAGTGTTTATCTGAACACTGAAGCTTTCTTT. Protein product: CASSVYLNTEAFF.

The genes are TRBV6-5 and TRBJ2-4; D ambiguous. In germline, CDR1 is MNHEY, CDR2 SVGAGI. The CDR3 runs 13 residues. V gave up 5 bases and J gave up 7 bases, with 12 bases separating them. CDR3 loop: CASSPPRMNIQYF. CDR3 nucleotide sequence: TGTGCCAGCAGTCCCCCGAGGATGAACATTCAGTACTTC.

This clone was detected only a few times. The genes are TRBV29-1 and TRBJ2-5; 12 nucleotides align to TRBD2. J was trimmed by 4 bases and V by 0 bases; bases with no gene match: 9. This CDR3 has 17 residues. Germline assignment: CDR1 SQVTM and CDR2 ANQGSEA. CDR3 region: CSVEDLASGRAGETQYF. In nucleotides, the CDR3 is TGCAGCGTTGAAGACCTGGCTAGCGGGAGGGCGGGAGAGACCCAGTACTTC.

The chain carries TRBV6-1 and TRBJ2-7; D is possibly TRBD2 (9 bases). The CDR3 contains 20 residues. The germline CDR1 and CDR2 sequences are MNHNS and SASEGT. With 4 bases removed from V and 0 bases from J, the gap between germline ends came to 28 bases. CDR3 DNA sequence: TGTGCCAGCAGTGGGACAGGGCGAATACCAAAGCGGGAGGACTCCTACGAGCAGTACTTC. Its translation: CASSGTGRIPKREDSYEQYF.

A remark on this clone: An end of the junction does not agree with germline; a read error may underlie this. The chain joins TRBV20-1 to TRBJ2-1; D is perhaps TRBD2 (6 bases). This CDR3 is built from 11 residues. Germline V gives CDR1 DFQATT, CDR2 SNEGSKA (reference sequence). The CDR3 is CSAALRRETLF. Here the CDR3 DNA reads TGCAGTGCTGCCCTGCGGCGGGAAACGCTCTTC.

This chain joins TRBV18 and TRBJ1-4; D is uncertain. The CDR3 sequence is 12 residues long. V lost 4 bases and J 8 bases, leaving 8 bases between the germline ends. In germline, CDR1 is KGHSH, CDR2 LQKENI. CDR3: CASSLAEEKLFF. CDR3 bases: TGTGCCAGCTCACTGGCAGAAGAAAAACTGTTTTTT.

This chain joins TRBV18 and TRBJ2-3; D unclear. Trimming pared 6 bases from V and 0 bases from J, leaving 4 bases between. The CDR3 is 12 amino acids. The germline gives CDR1 KGHSH, CDR2 LQKENI. CDR3 region: CASSTSTDTQYF. DNA for the CDR3: TGTGCCAGCTCTACTAGCACAGATACGCAGTATTTT.

The chain is built from TRBV15 and TRBJ2-5; D assignment may be TRBD1 or TRBD2 (5 bases each). Germline V gene sequence: CDR1 LNHNV, CDR2 YYDKDF (reference sequence). With 1 base removed from V and 1 base from J, the gap between germline ends came to 7 bases. There are 14 residues in the CDR3. Here the CDR3 reads CATSRGGVQETQYF. CDR3 sequence (DNA): TGTGCCACCAGCAGAGGAGGGGTCCAAGAGACCCAGTACTTC.

This chain connects TRBV28 to TRBJ2-4; 12 nucleotides match TRBD2. V trimming: 4 bases; J trimming: 2 bases; junction bases outside the gene matches: 9. From germline, CDR1 is MDHEN and CDR2 SYDVKM. This CDR3 spans 18 amino acids. The CDR3 sequence: CASSSTQLAGGTKNIQYF. The CDR3, as DNA: TGTGCCAGCAGTTCCACGCAACTAGCGGGAGGTACCAAAAACATTCAGTACTTC.

The gene calls are TRBV6-5 and TRBJ2-7; the match to TRBD2 covers 7 bases. The CDR3 sequence is 15 residues long. V gave up 6 bases and J gave up 5 bases; unmatched junction bases: 13. In germline, CDR1 is MNHEY, CDR2 SVGAGI. The DNA of the CDR3 is TGTGCCAGCAGAGGTTTGGGAGGGGAGAGGAACGAGCAGTACTTC. It specifies CASRGLGGERNEQYF.

This clone was seen once. The sample has other DNA sequences that encode this CDR3 too. In DNA form, the CDR3 reads TGTGCCAGCAGTTTTCGAGAGACCCAGTACTTC. Translation gives CASSFRETQYF. The rearrangement links TRBV28 to TRBJ2-5; D is unclear. Trimming shortened V by 3 bases and J by 4 bases, and 3 bases separated the two germline ends. The germline CDR1 and CDR2 sequences are MDHEN and SYDVKM. The CDR3 has 11 residues.

The V call is TRBV2, the J call TRBJ2-6; the D is unclear. Germline V CDR1 and CDR2: SNHLY, FYNNEI. Trimming took off 7 bases at V and 0 bases at J, with 7 bases between the two ends. The CDR3 loop spans 14 amino acids. The CDR3 sequence: CASIGHSGANVLTF. DNA of the CDR3: TGTGCCAGCATTGGCCACTCTGGGGCCAACGTCCTGACTTTC.

This rearrangement joins TRBV7-2 to TRBJ2-1, with unresolved D. CDR3 size: 13 residues. The V gene lost 4 bases and the J gene lost 9 bases, with 13 bases spanning the gap. From germline, CDR1 is SGHTA and CDR2 FQGNSA. This CDR3 is CASSSPLVAEQFF. For the CDR3, the DNA is TGTGCCAGCAGCTCACCCTTGGTCGCTGAGCAGTTCTTC.

The CDR3: CAWSVPSGGADTQYF. In nucleotides, the CDR3 is TGTGCCTGGAGTGTACCAAGCGGGGGTGCAGATACGCAGTATTTT. The chain employs TRBV30 and TRBJ2-3; 8 nucleotides align to TRBD2. After removal of 0 bases from V and 4 bases from J, the junction contained 6 bases not matched to a gene. This CDR3 spans 15 amino acids. Germline V gene lookup returns CDR1 GTSNPN and CDR2 SVGIG (reference sequence).